Ten or more counts support the clone carrying this TCR beta chain. One entry per CDR3 protein, called by TCRdb with MiXCR from the multiplex PCR reads. Here the sample spans fewer than 200,000 distinct CDR3 sequences, 30% to 35% being singletons. These data originate in a study of breast tumors, draining lymph nodes, adjacent tissues. Axillary draining lymph nodes of breast cancer patients supplied the node samples. CDR1 is SEHNR, CDR2 FQNEAQ, per germline (reference sequence). The CDR3 runs 16 residues. The ends lost 1 base at V and 5 bases at J; junction bases unmatched: 8. This sequence originates from a female donor with breast cancer. Some clones in this sample may be carry-over from other donors' samples. The source material was axillary lymph node tissue. The chain couples TRBV7-9 to TRBJ2-3, with 8 bases lining up with TRBD2. The CDR3 loop is CASSLGSAGVLDTQYF. The CDR3 DNA reads TGTGCCAGCAGCTTAGGCTCAGCGGGAGTCCTAGATACGCAGTATTTT. Full variable domain (remainder filled in from reference TRBV7-9 and TRBJ2-3): DTGVSQNPRHKITKRGQNVTFRCDPISEHNRLYWYRQTLGQGPEFLTYFQNEAQLEKSRLLSDRFSAERPKGSFSTLEIQRTEQGDSAMYLCASSLGSAGVLDTQYFGPGTRLTVL.